This T cell receptor beta chain was found in a study of T cell repertoires in cytomegalovirus infection. Study-level information: Public TCR beta signatures marked donors with CMV infection and the matching HLA. Findings of the study overall: The cumulative frequency of public TCR beta families identified carriers of CMV plus the relevant HLA. It was HLA-C-restricted CMV-specific TCR beta clonotypes that dominated the response ex vivo.

The junction had 6 bases not matched to a gene; V was cut back by 4 bases and J by 13 bases. Per germline, CDR1 MNHEY and CDR2 SMNVEV (reference sequence). This CDR3 is 12 amino acids long. Points on this clonotype: Its antigen is still unknown.

TCRdb called the reads again in MiXCR, with one record for every CDR3 protein. The top ten hold roughly 13% of the sample, which has about 900,000 distinct CDR3 sequences, approximately 31% seen once. The chain combines TRBV27 with TRBJ2-1; 8 bases fit TRBD2. The sequenced sample was cultured CD8+ T cells from PBMCs, obtained from culture after CMV antigen stimulation. This receptor was obtained from a human donor in good health (CMV status not recorded). Some clones in this sample may be carry-over from other donors' samples. The CDR3 sequence is CASSSTGGAQFF. The CDR3 coding sequence is TGTGCCAGCAGTTCCACCGGGGGGGCCCAGTTCTTC.